Listed below are T cell receptor beta chains from one sample, sequenced in a study of early T cells in non-severe SARS-CoV-2 infection. From the 5' RACE reads, TCRdb called clonotypes with MiXCR, one entry per CDR3 protein. The top ten hold approximately 6% of the sample, which has around 100,000 distinct CDR3 sequences, less than 15% seen once. Sequenced: whole blood. These receptors originate from an adult who was a healthcare worker with PCR-confirmed SARS-CoV-2 infection or an uninfected control (not recorded which). The CDR3 runs from the conserved cysteine through the conserved F or W. A D gene is named only where the DNA matches it firmly. A row's size may be missing; if present it is once, few, many or a size class.

d_call j_call v_call clone_size cdr3_nt cdr3_aa
- TRBJ1-5 TRBV4-1 - TGCGCCAGCAGCCGATCACTGGGGGGGTCGTGGAATCAGCCCCAGCATTTT CASSRSLGGSWNQPQHF
- TRBJ2-3 TRBV5-6 many TGTGCCAGCAGCTTTAGAGCCAAACTTGGCGATACGCAGTATTTT CASSFRAKLGDTQYF
TRBD2 TRBJ2-1 TRBV6-5 many TGTGCCAGCAGTTATATTAGCGGGAGCCATGAGCAGTTCTTC CASSYISGSHEQFF
TRBD1 TRBJ2-2 TRBV10-3 few TGTGCCATCAGTGAAGAGCAGGGGGCGAATTTAGCCGGGGAGCTGTTTTTT CAISEEQGANLAGELFF
- TRBJ2-5 TRBV4-1 - TGCGCCAGCAGCCAAGGAGTAGGGATAGGACAAGAGACCCAGTACTTC CASSQGVGIGQETQYF
- TRBJ2-7 TRBV10-2 - TGCGCCAGCAGTGAGACTACAGGGGGGGTATCCGAGCAGTACTTC CASSETTGGVSEQYF
- TRBJ2-1 TRBV11-2 many TGTGCCAGCAGCTTGATGGGCGGTTCGGGTGAGCAGTTCTTC CASSLMGGSGEQFF
- TRBJ1-2 TRBV28 many TGTGCCAGCAGTTTAGTGGCTGGGGACTATGGCTACACCTTC CASSLVAGDYGYTF
TRBD2 TRBJ2-1 TRBV2 many TGTGCCAGCAGGCTAGCGGGAGCGGGGTCCAATGAGCAGTTCTTC CASRLAGAGSNEQFF
- TRBJ1-1 TRBV6-2/TRBV6-3 - TGTGCCAGCAGTTCCGTCTACTACAAGGGAGCTTTCTTT CASSSVYYKGAFF
- TRBJ2-1 TRBV28 - TGTGCCAGCAGTTTATTTAATGAGCAGTTCTTC CASSLFNEQFF
- TRBJ2-3 TRBV11-2 many TGTGCCAGCAGCGCACTGTCGGGTTTGGCAGATACGCAGTATTTT CASSALSGLADTQYF
- TRBJ2-1 TRBV11-2 - TGTGCCAGCAGCTTAAATGCGGATGAGCAGTTCTTC CASSLNADEQFF
- TRBJ1-4 TRBV4-3 few TGCGCCAGCAGCCAAGGGACACGGGCTAATGAAAAACTGTTTTTT CASSQGTRANEKLFF
TRBD2 TRBJ2-7 TRBV28 few TGTGCCAGCAGTTTTAGACTAGCGGGAGCCTCCTACGAGCAGTACTTC CASSFRLAGASYEQYF
- TRBJ1-1 TRBV14 - TGTGCCAGCAGCCAAGATCTGGGGAGAACTGAAGCTTTCTTT CASSQDLGRTEAFF
- TRBJ1-1 TRBV9 few TGTGCCAGCAGCGAGGGGACAAACACTGAAGCTTTCTTT CASSEGTNTEAFF
- TRBJ2-7 TRBV6-5 many TGTGCCAGCAGCCCACTGATTAGATACGAGCAGTACTTC CASSPLIRYEQYF
- TRBJ2-7 TRBV4-1 many TGCGCCAGCAGCCAAGGAATTCGAGGGGGCGAGCAGTACTTC CASSQGIRGGEQYF
- TRBJ1-2 TRBV11-1 - TGTGCTCTGCCTAGGGGGGACGATGGCTACACCTTC CALPRGDDGYTF
TRBD2 TRBJ2-1 TRBV12-3/TRBV12-4 many TGTGCCAGCAGCCTGGGACTAGCGGGAGGCGATGAGCAGTTCTTC CASSLGLAGGDEQFF
- TRBJ2-1 TRBV2 - TGTGCCAGCAGTGGTAGCTATTTCAATGAGCAGTTCTTC CASSGSYFNEQFF
TRBD2 TRBJ2-1 TRBV5-6 many TGTGCCAGCATTAGCGGGAATTACAATGAGCAGTTCTTC CASISGNYNEQFF
- TRBJ2-5 TRBV20-1 many TGCAGTGCTAGAGGAGCTAGTCGCCAAGAGACCCAGTACTTC CSARGASRQETQYF
- TRBJ2-3 TRBV3-1 many TGTGCCAGCAGCCATTTGGACGGGAGTAGAGATACGCAGTATTTT CASSHLDGSRDTQYF
- TRBJ1-2 TRBV20-1 many TGCAGTGCTAGTAGTCCGGGCAGCCCTGACACCTTC CSASSPGSPDTF
- TRBJ2-5 TRBV11-3 - TGTGCCAGCAGTAGGAAGGGAGGAGAGACCCAGTACTTC CASSRKGGETQYF
- TRBJ2-1 TRBV3-1 few TGTGCCAGCAGCCCTCCAGGACTAGGGGGGGACAATGAGCAGTTCTTC CASSPPGLGGDNEQFF
- TRBJ1-1 TRBV12-3/TRBV12-4 - TGTGCCAGCAGTAATACCATGAACACTGAAGCTTTCTTT CASSNTMNTEAFF
- TRBJ2-2 TRBV5-6 - TGTGCCAGCAGCTTGGCCGAATTTTGGGTCGGCGGGGAGCTGTTTTTT CASSLAEFWVGGELFF
- TRBJ2-1 TRBV5-1 many TGCGCCAGCAGCTTGGGTTCTGCTCTCGGGGAGCAGTTCTTC CASSLGSALGEQFF
- TRBJ1-1 TRBV6-5 many TGTGCCAGCATGTCGTATCTGAACACTGAAGCTTTCTTT CASMSYLNTEAFF
- TRBJ2-3 TRBV20-1 few TGCAGTGCTAGAGGTCCTCGTGGGACTCCGGCTAGTTCAGATACGCAGTATTTT CSARGPRGTPASSDTQYF
- TRBJ2-1 TRBV7-2 - TGTGCCAGCAGCCCCGGACTCCCGCCGAATGAGCAGTTCTTC CASSPGLPPNEQFF
- TRBJ2-3 TRBV2 few TGTGCCAGCAGACCCTTCTCGGCTAGCACAGATACGCAGTATTTT CASRPFSASTDTQYF
TRBD2 TRBJ2-1 TRBV28 many TGTGCCAGCAGTTTCCGTAGCGGGAGGCTTCATGAGCAGTTCTTC CASSFRSGRLHEQFF
- TRBJ2-1 TRBV20-1 - TGCAGTGCTAGAGACCCCGCCCCGTCGGTCTACAATGAGCAGTTCTTC CSARDPAPSVYNEQFF
- TRBJ2-5 TRBV12-3/TRBV12-4 - TGTGCCAGCAGTTTGGGCAGCCTTAAAGAGACCCAGTACTTC CASSLGSLKETQYF
TRBD2 TRBJ2-5 TRBV7-7 many TGTGCCAGCAGCCCCTTTTCGGGAGGTGGAGAGACCCAGTACTTC CASSPFSGGGETQYF
TRBD1 TRBJ2-7 TRBV12-3/TRBV12-4 few TGTGCCAGCAGTCCGGGACAGGGGTGGTGGCAGTACTTC CASSPGQGWWQYF
- TRBJ2-7 TRBV30 many TGTGCCCGAAGCGAGGGGAATTCCTACGAGCAGTACTTC CARSEGNSYEQYF
TRBD2 TRBJ2-1 TRBV7-9 - TGTGCCAGCAGCCCAACCCGCGGGAGGCACAACAATGAGCAGTTCTTC CASSPTRGRHNNEQFF
TRBD1 TRBJ2-3 TRBV28 few TGTGCCAGCAGTCATCCGCTTACAGGGGTCGTCGATACGCAGTATTTT CASSHPLTGVVDTQYF
TRBD2 TRBJ2-1 TRBV7-2 - TGTGCCAGTGTGTGGGCTAGCGGCCGCTACAATGAGCAGTTCTTC CASVWASGRYNEQFF
- TRBJ2-2 TRBV6-6 many TGTGCCAGCAGCCGCTCTTCAGGAGTATTCAGGACCGGGGAGCTGTTTTTT CASSRSSGVFRTGELFF
- TRBJ1-4 TRBV18 few TGTGCCAGCTCACCGAGGGGAGCTAATGAAAAACTGTTTTTT CASSPRGANEKLFF
- TRBJ2-1 TRBV4-3 - TGCGCCAGCAGCCAAGATCCCCGACTAGACTACAATGAGCAGTTCTTC CASSQDPRLDYNEQFF
- TRBJ1-1 TRBV12-3/TRBV12-4 - TGTGCCAGCAGTTTACTGAGGGGAAACACTGAAGCTTTCTTT CASSLLRGNTEAFF
- TRBJ2-1 TRBV12-3/TRBV12-4 few TGTGCCAGCAGTTTAGTGCAGGGGTTATCCTACAATGAGCAGTTCTTC CASSLVQGLSYNEQFF
- TRBJ2-7 TRBV7-2 many TGTGCCAGCAGCTCAGGGGGGGCGGCTATCTACGAGCAGTACTTC CASSSGGAAIYEQYF
- TRBJ2-1 TRBV7-2 few TGTGCCAGCAGCCTCCCGTCCCAATCAGAGCAGTTCTTC CASSLPSQSEQFF
TRBD2 TRBJ2-1 TRBV28 few TGTGCCAGCAGCGAAACTAGCGGGAGTTACAATGAGCAGTTCTTC CASSETSGSYNEQFF
- TRBJ2-3 TRBV7-3 many TGTGCCAGCAGCCTGACGGGACACCACACAGATACGCAGTATTTT CASSLTGHHTDTQYF
- TRBJ1-3 TRBV18 - TGTGCCAGCTCACGCACCAGCTCTGGAAACACCATATATTTT CASSRTSSGNTIYF
- TRBJ2-7 TRBV28 many TGTGCCAGCACGAGGGCAGGAGTCCCCTACGAGCAGTACTTC CASTRAGVPYEQYF
- TRBJ2-5 TRBV5-1 - TGCGCCAGCAGCTTGGATCCACCAGAGACCCAGTACTTC CASSLDPPETQYF
- TRBJ2-2 TRBV28 - TGTGCCAGCAGTGTCCGACCGACGACAGTCAACACCGGGGAGCTGTTTTTT CASSVRPTTVNTGELFF
- TRBJ1-2 TRBV7-3 many TGTGCCTCTGGGGCGGGGCAGACTTCTGGCTACACCTTC CASGAGQTSGYTF